This T cell receptor (beta chain) was observed in a study of T-cell memory formation after mild COVID-19. Looking at the study overall: Largely donor-specific sequence clusters came from two donors.

Study results and caveats: A second wave of clones peaked on day 37, and their SARS-CoV-2 specificity went unconfirmed. Later expanders leaned toward CD4+, whereas clones contracting from day 15 to 85 were balanced CD4/CD8.

The CDR3 is 15 amino acids. CDR1 is LNHNV and CDR2 is YYDKDF in the germline V gene (reference sequence). V dropped 1 base and J dropped 1 base, with 11 bases sitting between them. Regarding this clonotype: Its antigen remains unidentified.

5'RACE primed at constant segments yielded TCR alpha and TCR beta cDNA libraries bearing sample barcodes and UMIs. TCRdb processed the 5' RACE reads anew with MiXCR; each CDR3 protein has one entry. In the table there are roughly 150,000 distinct CDR3 sequences, roughly 15% of which are singletons. This sequence was found in an adult woman who had mild COVID-19 (a few samples of this study predate the infection). Cell type and time point are not known. The chain recombines TRBV15 with TRBJ2-7; D gene unclear. Sequenced: PBMCs or a T cell subset sorted from them (not recorded which). CDR3 residues: CATSRGKTESYEQYF. The CDR3 nucleotides are TGTGCCACCAGCAGAGGAAAGACGGAATCCTACGAGCAGTACTTC.